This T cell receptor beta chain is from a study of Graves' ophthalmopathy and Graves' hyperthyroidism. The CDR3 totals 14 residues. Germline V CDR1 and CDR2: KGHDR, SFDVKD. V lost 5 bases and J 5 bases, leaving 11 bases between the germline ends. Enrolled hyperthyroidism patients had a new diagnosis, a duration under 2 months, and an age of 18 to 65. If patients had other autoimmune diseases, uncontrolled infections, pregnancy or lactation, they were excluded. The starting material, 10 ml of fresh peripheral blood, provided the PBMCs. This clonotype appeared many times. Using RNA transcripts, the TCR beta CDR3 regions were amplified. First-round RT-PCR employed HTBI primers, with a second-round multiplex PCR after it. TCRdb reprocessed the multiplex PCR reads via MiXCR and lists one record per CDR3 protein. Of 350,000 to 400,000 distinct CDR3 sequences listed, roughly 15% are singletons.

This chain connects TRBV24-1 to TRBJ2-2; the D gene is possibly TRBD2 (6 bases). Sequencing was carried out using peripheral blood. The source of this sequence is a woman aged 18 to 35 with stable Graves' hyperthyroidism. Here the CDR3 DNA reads TGTGCCACCAGTGGGGGAGGAGGGACCGGGGAGCTGTTTTTT. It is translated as CATSGGGGTGELFF.